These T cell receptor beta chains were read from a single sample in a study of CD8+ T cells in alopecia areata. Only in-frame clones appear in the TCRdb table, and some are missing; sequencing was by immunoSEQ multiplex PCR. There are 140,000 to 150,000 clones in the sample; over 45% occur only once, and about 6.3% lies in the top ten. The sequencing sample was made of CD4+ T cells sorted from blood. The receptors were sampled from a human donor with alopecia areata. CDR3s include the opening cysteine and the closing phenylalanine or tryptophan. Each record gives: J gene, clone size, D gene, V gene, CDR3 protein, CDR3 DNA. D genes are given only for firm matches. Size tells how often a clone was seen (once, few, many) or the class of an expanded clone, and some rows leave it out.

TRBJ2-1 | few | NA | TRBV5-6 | CASSPRGGGSYNEQFF | TGTGCCAGCAGTCCACGGGGAGGGGGCTCCTACAATGAGCAGTTCTTC
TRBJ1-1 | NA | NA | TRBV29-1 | CSVGEGQMNTEAFF | TGCAGCGTTGGGGAGGGGCAAATGAACACTGAAGCTTTCTTT
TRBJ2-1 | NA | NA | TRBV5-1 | CASSPASAQAYNEQFF | TGCGCCAGCAGCCCCGCTTCGGCACAGGCCTACAATGAGCAGTTCTTC
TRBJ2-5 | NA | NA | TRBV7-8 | CASSVTRVKETQYF | TGTGCCAGCAGCGTGACCCGGGTGAAAGAGACCCAGTACTTC
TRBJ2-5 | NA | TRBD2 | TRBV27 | CASSRLAFTETQYF | TGTGCCAGCAGTCGACTAGCTTTCACGGAGACCCAGTACTTC
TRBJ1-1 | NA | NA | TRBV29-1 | CSVEMRLGWTEAFF | TGCAGCGTTGAAATGCGCCTAGGGTGGACTGAAGCTTTCTTT
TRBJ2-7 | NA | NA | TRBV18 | CASSLAETGPEQYF | TGTGCCAGCTCACTAGCGGAGACAGGGCCCGAGCAGTACTTC
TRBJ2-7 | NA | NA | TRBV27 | CASSYSILYEQYF | TGTGCCAGCAGTTACTCGATCCTCTACGAGCAGTACTTC
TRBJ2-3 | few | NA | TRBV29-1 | CSVEQATDTQYF | TGCAGCGTTGAACAAGCCACAGATACGCAGTATTTT
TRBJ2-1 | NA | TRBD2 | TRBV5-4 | CASSLGLAGDNEQFF | TGTGCCAGCAGCTTGGGTCTAGCGGGTGACAATGAGCAGTTCTTC
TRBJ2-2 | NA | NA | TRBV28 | CASSLNTGELFF | TGTGCCAGCAGTTTGAACACCGGGGAGCTGTTTTTT
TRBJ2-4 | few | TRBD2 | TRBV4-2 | CASSQEGTSGEPAKNIQYF | TGTGCCAGCAGCCAAGAAGGGACTAGCGGGGAACCGGCCAAAAACATTCAGTACTTC
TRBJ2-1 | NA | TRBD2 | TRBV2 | CASSGASYNEQFF | TGTGCCAGTAGCGGGGCCTCCTACAATGAGCAGTTCTTC
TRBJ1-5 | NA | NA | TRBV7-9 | CASSSSSQPQHF | TGTGCCAGCAGCTCGTCAAGTCAGCCCCAGCATTTT
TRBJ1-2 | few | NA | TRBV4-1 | CASSQSGQNHGYTF | TGCGCCAGCAGCCAGTCGGGCCAAAACCATGGCTACACCTTC
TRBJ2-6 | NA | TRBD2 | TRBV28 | CASSYLYLTSGTPGANVLTF | TGTGCCAGCAGTTATTTATATCTGACTAGCGGGACTCCTGGGGCCAACGTCCTGACTTTC
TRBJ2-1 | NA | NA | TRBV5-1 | CASSLVGTEQFF | TGCGCCAGCAGCTTGGTGGGCACTGAGCAGTTCTTC
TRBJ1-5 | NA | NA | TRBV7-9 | CASSLEDRNRGNQPQHF | TGTGCCAGCAGCTTAGAGGATCGAAATCGGGGCAATCAGCCCCAGCATTTT
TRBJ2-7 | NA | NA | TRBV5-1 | CASSQQGSQGYEQYF | TGCGCCAGCAGCCAGCAGGGGTCTCAAGGCTACGAGCAGTACTTC
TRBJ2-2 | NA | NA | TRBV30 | CAWRGTNTGELFF | TGTGCCTGGAGAGGGACAAACACCGGGGAGCTGTTTTTT
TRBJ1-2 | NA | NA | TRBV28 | CASSQVGDGYTF | TGTGCCAGCAGTCAAGTAGGGGATGGCTACACCTTC
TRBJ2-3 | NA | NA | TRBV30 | CAWCRSSTDTQYF | TGTGCCTGGTGCCGTTCTAGCACAGATACGCAGTATTTT
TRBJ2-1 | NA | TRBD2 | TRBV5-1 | CASSPGASGSPTDEQFF | TGCGCCAGCAGCCCTGGGGCTAGCGGGAGTCCCACCGATGAGCAGTTCTTC
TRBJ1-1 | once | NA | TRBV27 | CASSLNAGWTEAFF | TGTGCCAGCAGTTTAAACGCGGGGTGGACTGAAGCTTTCTTT
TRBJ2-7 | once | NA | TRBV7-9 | CASSSLGNEQYF | TGTGCCAGCAGCTCCCTCGGCAACGAGCAGTACTTC
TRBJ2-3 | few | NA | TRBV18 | CASSTEGDTQYF | TGTGCCAGCTCAACAGAGGGAGATACGCAGTATTTT
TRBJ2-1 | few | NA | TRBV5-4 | CASSSRVNEQFF | TGTGCCAGCAGCTCGCGGGTGAATGAGCAGTTCTTC
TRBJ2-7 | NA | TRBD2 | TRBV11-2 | CASSFLSGTYEQYF | TGTGCCAGCAGCTTCCTAAGCGGGACCTACGAGCAGTACTTC
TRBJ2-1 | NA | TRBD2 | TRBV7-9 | CASGGTTYNEQFF | TGTGCCTCCGGGGGGACCACCTACAATGAGCAGTTCTTC
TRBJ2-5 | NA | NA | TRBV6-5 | CASSNPLGIETQYF | TGTGCCAGCAGTAACCCGCTAGGTATAGAGACCCAGTACTTC
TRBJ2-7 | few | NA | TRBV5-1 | CASSLSIRAPTPYEQYF | TGCGCCAGCAGCTTGTCCATCCGGGCCCCAACCCCCTACGAGCAGTACTTC
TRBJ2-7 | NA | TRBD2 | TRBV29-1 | CSVGEGYEQYF | TGCAGCGTTGGGGAGGGCTACGAGCAGTACTTC
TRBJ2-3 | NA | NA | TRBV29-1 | CSVDTASRRTDTQYF | TGCAGCGTTGATACGGCTAGTCGGAGGACAGATACGCAGTATTTT
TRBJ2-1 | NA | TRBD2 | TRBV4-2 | CASSQALALAGVSEQFF | TGTGCCAGCAGCCAAGCTCTAGCACTAGCGGGAGTAAGTGAGCAGTTCTTC
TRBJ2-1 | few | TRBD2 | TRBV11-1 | CASARREGYLVGEQFF | TGTGCCAGCGCCCGGCGGGAGGGATATCTAGTGGGTGAGCAGTTCTTC
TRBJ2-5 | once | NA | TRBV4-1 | CASSQRGLYQETQYF | TGCGCCAGCAGCCAAAGGGGCCTGTACCAAGAGACCCAGTACTTC
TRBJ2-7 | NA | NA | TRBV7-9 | CASSLEGPGHEQYF | TGTGCCAGCAGCTTAGAAGGGCCAGGGCACGAGCAGTACTTC
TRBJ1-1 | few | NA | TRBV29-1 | CSVGGLLGKLQAFF | TGCAGCGTTGGGGGCCTGCTCGGAAAGCTACAAGCTTTCTTT
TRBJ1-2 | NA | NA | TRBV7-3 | CASSEGYGYTF | TGTGCCAGCAGTGAAGGATATGGCTACACCTTC
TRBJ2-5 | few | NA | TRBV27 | CAGRKSSETQYF | TGTGCCGGTCGTAAGTCATCCGAGACCCAGTACTTC
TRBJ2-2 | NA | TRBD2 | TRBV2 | CASASGRLNTGELFF | TGTGCCTCCGCTAGCGGGAGGCTGAACACCGGGGAGCTGTTTTTT
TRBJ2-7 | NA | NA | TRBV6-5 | CASSTSISGHDEQYF | TGTGCCAGCAGTACCTCGATCAGCGGTCATGACGAGCAGTACTTC
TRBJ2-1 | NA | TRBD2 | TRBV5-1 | CASSLSGTSGSDEQFF | TGCGCCAGCAGCTTATCCGGGACTAGCGGGAGCGATGAGCAGTTCTTC
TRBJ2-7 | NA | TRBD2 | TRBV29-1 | CSQASGSGEQYF | TGCAGCCAGGCCAGCGGGAGTGGCGAGCAGTACTTC
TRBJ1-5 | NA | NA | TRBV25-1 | CASSSMNSNQPQHF | TGTGCCAGCAGCAGTATGAATAGCAATCAGCCCCAGCATTTT
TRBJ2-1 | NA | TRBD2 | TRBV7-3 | CASSLGTSGNEQFF | TGTGCCAGCAGCTTAGGGACTAGCGGCAATGAGCAGTTCTTC